The 23 T cell receptor beta chains below come from one sample, sequenced in a study of blood T cell repertoires in COVID-19. The protocol was immunoSEQ multiplex PCR, while the TCRdb copy is restricted to in-frame clones and leaves out a portion. The profile shows about 210,000 clones, about 85% of them singletons. Sequencing was performed on peripheral blood. These receptors all come from a man in his sixties or seventies with acute or convalescent COVID-19.

This chain connects TRBV29-1 to TRBJ1-5; TRBD1 matches at 7 bases. J gave up 3 bases and V 4 bases, and 3 bases lay outside the gene matches. The CDR3 is 13 residues long. The V gene's germline CDR1 is SQVTM and CDR2 ANQGSEA. CDR3 sequence reads: CSVGGQYNQPQHF. The CDR3 bases are TGCAGCGTTGGGGGACAGTACAATCAGCCCCAGCATTTT.

In DNA, the CDR3 is TGTGCCAGCAGCTTAGCTACGGGAGGAGGATACGAGCAGTACTTC. It codes for CASSLATGGGYEQYF. The chain combines TRBV7-2 with TRBJ2-7; 7 nucleotides align to TRBD2. CDR3 size: 15 residues. The germline V gene encodes CDR1 SGHTA and CDR2 FQGNSA. V dropped 0 bases and J dropped 4; count of bases not matched to a gene: 6.

The rearrangement links TRBV7-3 to TRBJ2-2; 9 bases are shared with TRBD2. The ends lost 7 bases at V and 0 bases at J; junction bases unmatched: 3. The CDR3 loop spans 15 amino acids. Germline values: CDR1 SGHTA, CDR2 FQGTGA. The CDR3 protein is CASTTSGSNTGELFF. The CDR3 DNA reads as TGTGCCAGCACTACTAGCGGGTCGAACACCGGGGAGCTGTTTTTT.

The chain employs TRBV9 and TRBJ2-7, with TRBD1 identical over 8 bases. CDR1 is SGDLS, CDR2 YYNGEE, per germline. This CDR3 is 15 amino acids long. Trimming took 4 bases from V and 0 from J; bases not matched to a gene: 6. The CDR3 DNA is TGTGCCAGCAGCCCACGGACAGGGAGCTCCTACGAGCAGTACTTC. Protein product: CASSPRTGSSYEQYF.

The chain uses TRBV24-1 and TRBJ1-5; 8 positions agree with TRBD1. In germline, CDR1 is KGHDR, CDR2 SFDVKD. The CDR3 is 14 residues long. The junction had 3 bases not matched to a gene; V was cut back by 5 bases and J by 4 bases. The CDR3, as DNA: TGTGCCACCAGTGGGGGACAGGTAAATCAGCCCCAGCATTTT. Protein product: CATSGGQVNQPQHF.

The genes are TRBV10-3 and TRBJ2-5, with unresolved D. The ends were cut back, 5 bases at V and 3 bases at J, with 16 bases in the middle. The V gene's germline CDR1 is ENHRY and CDR2 SYGVKD. This CDR3 has 15 amino acids. This CDR3 is CAISNSGTLEETQYF. The CDR3 DNA follows: TGTGCCATCAGTAACTCCGGTACTCTGGAAGAGACCCAGTACTTC.

A single count supports this clone. This chain connects TRBV25-1 to TRBJ2-6; TRBD2 matches 8 bases. This CDR3 is 17 amino acids long. CDR1 and CDR2 (germline): MGHDK, SYGVNS. The V gene end was trimmed by 3 bases and the J gene end by 1 base; junction bases not matched to a gene: 5. The DNA for the CDR3 is TGTGCCAGCAGTGAGGCCAGCGGGAGTTCTGGGGCCAACGTCCTGACTTTC. Translation gives CASSEASGSSGANVLTF.

The chain uses TRBV7-3 and TRBJ2-2; 12 bases fit TRBD2. Germline CDR1 reads SGHTA; CDR2 reads FQGTGA. CDR3 size: 15 residues. The V and J ends lost 4 bases and 5 bases, in that order; junction bases with no gene match: 2. CDR3 nucleotide sequence: TGTGCCAGCAGCTATGGACTAGCGGGAACCGGGGAGCTGTTTTTT. Protein: CASSYGLAGTGELFF.

The rearrangement joins TRBV5-1 to TRBJ1-2; D is unclear. V was shortened by 0 bases and J by 5 bases, with 8 bases between the two germline ends. This CDR3 has 13 amino acids. Germline V CDR1 and CDR2: SGHRS, YFSETQ. The CDR3 spells CASSLGGGYGYTF. The CDR3 nucleotides read TGCGCCAGCAGCTTGGGAGGTGGTTATGGCTACACCTTC.

The rearrangement joins TRBV19 to TRBJ1-1; 8 bases line up with TRBD1. CDR3 length: 15 residues. CDR1 is LNHDA and CDR2 is SQIVND in the germline V gene (reference sequence). V dropped 7 bases and J dropped 8; count of bases not matched to a gene: 15. For the CDR3, the DNA is TGTGCCAGTAACAATAGGGCCGGGACAGGAAAAGAAGCTTTCTTT. The encoded protein is CASNNRAGTGKEAFF.

The chain employs TRBV2 and TRBJ2-2; possibly TRBD1 for D (6 bases). The ends were cut back, 8 bases at V and 0 bases at J, with 13 bases in the middle. This CDR3 is built from 15 residues. CDR1 SNHLY and CDR2 FYNNEI come from the germline V gene. In nucleotides, the CDR3 is TGTGCCAGCCGTATAGACAGGACGAACACCGGGGAGCTGTTTTTT. Protein: CASRIDRTNTGELFF.

The chain employs TRBV19 and TRBJ2-3; 11 bases are a match to TRBD2. Per the germline V gene, CDR1 is LNHDA and CDR2 is SQIVND (reference sequence). V dropped 3 bases and J dropped 6; count of bases not matched to a gene: 5. The CDR3 covers 15 residues. CDR3 sequence: CASSIVLAGADTQYF. The CDR3, as DNA: TGTGCCAGTAGTATTGTACTAGCGGGAGCGGATACGCAGTATTTT.

This clone was seen a few times. Here the CDR3 reads CASSQEEHNEQFF. CDR3 in DNA: TGTGCCAGCAGCCAAGAGGAGCACAATGAGCAGTTCTTC. The V call is TRBV14, the J call TRBJ2-1; D is uncertain. Germline V CDR1 and CDR2: SGHDN, FVKESK. The V end was cut by 0 bases, the J end by 5 bases, with 5 bases between. This CDR3 has 13 amino acids.

CDR3 sequence: CASSGGTGGGNQPQHF. As DNA, the CDR3 is TGTGCCAGCAGCGGTGGGACAGGGGGCGGCAATCAGCCCCAGCATTTT. V gene TRBV11-2 combines with J gene TRBJ1-5; 12 bases line up with TRBD1. CDR1 SGHAT and CDR2 FQNNGV come from the germline V gene. The junction had 4 bases not matched to a gene; V was cut back by 5 bases and J by 2 bases. The CDR3 sequence is 16 residues long.

This chain links TRBV5-1 with TRBJ2-1, with 8 bases identical to TRBD2. V lost 4 bases and J lost 2; bases outside the gene matches: 8. Germline CDR1 and CDR2: SGHRS and YFSETQ. The CDR3 has 16 residues. The CDR3, as DNA: TGCGCCAGCAGCCGGTCCAGCGGGGGAACCTACAATGAGCAGTTCTTC. As protein: CASSRSSGGTYNEQFF.

The chain joins TRBV30 to TRBJ1-2, with a tentative D call TRBD1 (5 bases). Germline V gene data show CDR1 as GTSNPN and CDR2 as SVGIG (reference sequence). The V and J ends lost 2 bases and 7 bases respectively, with 14 bases between them. The CDR3 contains 13 residues. The CDR3 is CAWSLGTPGGYTF. CDR3 sequence (DNA): TGTGCCTGGAGTTTAGGGACTCCAGGTGGCTACACCTTC.

V gene TRBV28 combines with J gene TRBJ1-2, with D possibly being TRBD1 (6 bases). The germline V gene encodes CDR1 MDHEN and CDR2 SYDVKM. The V end was cut by 5 bases, the J end by 7 bases, with 8 bases between. The CDR3 sequence is 11 residues long. The CDR3 loop is CASSVGGGYTF. The CDR3 DNA reads as TGTGCCAGCAGTGTAGGGGGTGGCTACACCTTC.

The chain has TRBV5-1 and TRBJ2-1; 8 positions agree with TRBD1. Germline CDR1 SGHRS, CDR2 YFSETQ. This CDR3 region has 15 residues. With 4 bases clipped from V and 5 bases from J, the junction kept 8 bases outside the gene matches. CDR3 residues: CASSPGDRLNNEQFF. As DNA, the CDR3 is TGCGCCAGCAGCCCAGGGGACAGGCTAAACAATGAGCAGTTCTTC.

V gene TRBV11-3 combines with J gene TRBJ2-2, with a weak D call TRBD2 (5 bases). V was shortened by 5 bases and J by 0 bases, with 13 bases between the two germline ends. The CDR3 spans 16 residues. Germline CDR1 and CDR2: SGHNT and YENEEA. CDR3 in amino acids: CASSPRRATNTGELFF. The CDR3 DNA sequence: TGTGCCAGCAGCCCCCGGCGGGCCACGAACACCGGGGAGCTGTTTTTT.

This chain joins TRBV19 and TRBJ2-2; perhaps TRBD2 as D (7 bases). V gave up 5 bases and J gave up 5 bases, with 9 bases separating them. The CDR3 runs to 13 residues. Germline V CDR1 and CDR2: LNHDA, SQIVND (reference sequence). The CDR3 reads CASSGGATGELFF. Written as DNA, the CDR3 is TGTGCCAGTAGTGGGGGGGCAACCGGGGAGCTGTTTTTT.

This clone was picked up a small number of times. The chain recombines TRBV9 with TRBJ2-7; 9 bases align to TRBD2. V lost 0 bases and J lost 0; bases outside the gene matches: 1. There are 15 residues in the CDR3. In germline, CDR1 is SGDLS, CDR2 YYNGEE. As DNA, the CDR3 is TGTGCCAGCAGCGTAGCTAGCGGGAACTCCTACGAGCAGTACTTC. Its protein product is CASSVASGNSYEQYF.

The chain recombines TRBV5-4 with TRBJ1-1; a weak D match, TRBD1 (6 bases). CDR3 length: 16 residues. Between the trimmed V and J ends, which lost 4 bases and 4 bases, there was a span of 20 bases. CDR1 is SGHNT, CDR2 YYREEE, per germline (reference sequence). The CDR3 is CASSGVGGARGTEAFF. Written as DNA, the CDR3 is TGTGCCAGCAGCGGTGTTGGGGGGGCGCGGGGCACTGAAGCTTTCTTT.

The J gene is TRBJ2-1, the V gene TRBV7-3; the D gene is possibly TRBD2 (5 bases). Germline CDR1 is SGHTA and CDR2 is FQGTGA. This CDR3 is 13 amino acids long. Trimming stripped 3 bases from V and 10 bases from J, with 13 bases between. Here the CDR3 DNA reads TGTGCCAGCAGCTTTGTGGGAGCTGGCGAGCAGTTCTTC. This sequence encodes CASSFVGAGEQFF.